The clone carrying this TCR beta chain was detected a few times. Its antigen is as yet unknown. TCRdb fed the RT-PCR reads into MiXCR, producing one record per CDR3 protein. This sample has some 500,000 distinct CDR3 sequences, with 25% found just once. These data come from a study of response to subunit inactivated influenza vaccine. Germline CDR1 and CDR2: ENHRY and SYGVKD. V shed 0 bases, J shed 4 bases, and the junction held 10 bases outside the gene matches. This CDR3 has 17 amino acids. Broader study findings: It was the authors' suggestion that each seasonal influenza vaccination recruits few new T cells.

The V call is TRBV10-3, the J call TRBJ2-7; 9 nucleotides line up with TRBD2. The sequence was obtained from a man aged 45-65 years who received an inactivated influenza vaccine. The sample consisted of CD4+ T cells sorted from PBMCs, taken around 5 days after vaccination. The CDR3 here is CAISESWEAGGRYEQYF. The DNA of the CDR3 is TGTGCCATCAGTGAGTCATGGGAAGCGGGGGGCCGTTACGAGCAGTACTTC.